This TCR beta chain is from a study of shared clonotypes between healthy human individuals. The study, taken as a whole, reports: Sampling covered nothing but blood. Tissue TCR repertoires likely differ from those found in blood.

Samples left unsorted employed some 100 million PBMCs for genomic DNA. Unsorted PBMC DNA was run through sequencing on ten immunoSEQ deep assay plates. Some clones are missing from TCRdb's copy, which holds only in-frame ones; the method was immunoSEQ multiplex PCR. Of roughly 500,000 clones in the sample, about 72% are singletons; the top ten hold around 12%. As for this clone: Its antigen is unidentified.

The source material was PBMCs. The TCR originated in a woman in her thirties or forties in good health. Some clones in this sample may be carry-over from other donors' samples.

The CDR3 is CASSINRGVVGGYTF. CDR3 DNA: TGTGCCAGCAGTATAAACAGGGGAGTCGTTGGTGGCTACACCTTC. The chain carries TRBV28 and TRBJ1-2, with TRBD1 matching over 7 bases. Germline assignment: CDR1 MDHEN and CDR2 SYDVKM. This CDR3 has 15 amino acids. V shed 5 bases and J 7 bases; nucleotides not matched to a gene: 13.